This T cell receptor beta chain was recorded in a study of shared clonotypes between healthy human individuals. Germline CDR1 reads SGHRS; CDR2 reads YFSETQ. The V end was cut by 2 bases, the J end by 4 bases, with 9 bases between. The CDR3 extends over 13 amino acids. Sequencing used immunoSEQ multiplex PCR; TCRdb keeps in-frame clones, though not all of them. The table lists some 680,000 clones, roughly 72% of them singletons. The specimen was memory CD4+ T cells sorted from blood. Subset reported: CD45RA-negative fraction. The rearrangement uses TRBV5-1 and TRBJ1-2, with TRBD1 as a possible D gene (6 bases). This TCR was recovered from a woman aged 25 to 39 in good health. The DNA for the CDR3 is TGCGCCAGCAGCTTAGGGGGAACCTATGGCTACACCTTC. Amino acid sequence: CASSLGGTYGYTF.